These T cell receptor beta chains were read from a single sample in a study of T cells expressing NK-cell markers. Following a re-call of the 5' RACE reads, TCRdb has one entry per CDR3 protein and lacks DNA. This sample's table reports roughly 120,000 distinct CDR3 sequences. Sequenced sample: blood T cells: a sorted CD56 or NKG2C T cell subset, CD4+ or CD8+ T cells, or bulk PBMC T cells (not recorded which). These receptors came from a woman aged 18 to 75 in good health. Both conserved end residues are part of each CDR3. Fields, in order: V gene, J gene, CDR3 protein.

v_call: TRBV6-5
j_call: TRBJ2-1
cdr3_aa: CASSYSVGGPSNEQFF

v_call: TRBV12-3/TRBV12-4
j_call: TRBJ2-3
cdr3_aa: CASSLTEGSDTQYF

v_call: TRBV11-2
j_call: TRBJ1-1
cdr3_aa: CASSPATTEAFF

v_call: TRBV15
j_call: TRBJ1-5
cdr3_aa: CATSRDRTHSNQPQHF

v_call: TRBV28
j_call: TRBJ2-7
cdr3_aa: CASHRDRVYEQYF

v_call: TRBV6-5
j_call: TRBJ2-1
cdr3_aa: CASSSGLAGPSYNEQFF

v_call: TRBV11-2
j_call: TRBJ1-2
cdr3_aa: CASSFPGGAGYTF

v_call: TRBV10-1
j_call: TRBJ2-1
cdr3_aa: CATAGDRAIYNEQFF

v_call: TRBV29-1
j_call: TRBJ2-1
cdr3_aa: CSVVRAKGEQFF

v_call: TRBV28
j_call: TRBJ2-7
cdr3_aa: CASSFQGTYEQYF